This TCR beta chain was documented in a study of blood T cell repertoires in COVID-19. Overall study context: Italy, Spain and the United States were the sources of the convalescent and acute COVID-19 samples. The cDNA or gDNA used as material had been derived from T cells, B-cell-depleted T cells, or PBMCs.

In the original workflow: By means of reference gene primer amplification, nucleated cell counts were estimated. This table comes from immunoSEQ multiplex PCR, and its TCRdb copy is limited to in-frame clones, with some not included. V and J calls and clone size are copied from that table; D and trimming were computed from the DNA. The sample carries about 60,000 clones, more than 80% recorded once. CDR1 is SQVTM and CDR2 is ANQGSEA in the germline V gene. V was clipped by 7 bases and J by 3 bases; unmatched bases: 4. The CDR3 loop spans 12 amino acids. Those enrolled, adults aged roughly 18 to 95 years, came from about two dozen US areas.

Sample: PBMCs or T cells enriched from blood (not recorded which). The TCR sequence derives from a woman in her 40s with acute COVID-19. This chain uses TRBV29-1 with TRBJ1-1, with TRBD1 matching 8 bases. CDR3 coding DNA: TGCAGCGCCCGACAGGGGTACACTGAAGCTTTCTTT. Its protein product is CSARQGYTEAFF.